This TCR beta chain stems from a study of Graves' ophthalmopathy and Graves' hyperthyroidism. Looking at the study overall: Where ophthalmopathy was absent within 18 months of follow-up, hyperthyroidism was stable.

To note about this clonotype: What it recognizes is unknown.

The CDR3 is 17 amino acids. Looked up from germline, CDR1 is LGHDT and CDR2 is YNNKEL (reference sequence). V lost 0 bases to trimming and J lost 0 bases, with 12 bases between them. The study's findings and limits: Most thyroid clonotypes expanded beyond 0.001 frequency were also found in blood.

Recruitment covered hyperthyroidism patients aged 18 to 65 whose new diagnosis was of under 2 months' duration. Amplification of TCR beta CDR3 regions used RNA transcripts. HTBI primers served in a first-round RT-PCR, which a second-round multiplex PCR followed. A single record per CDR3 protein comes from TCRdb applying MiXCR to the multiplex PCR reads. The sample carries around 520,000 distinct CDR3 sequences, less than 45% recorded once. The clonotype originates from an adult man with Graves' hyperthyroidism. The rearrangement joins TRBV3-1 to TRBJ1-3; weak D call: TRBD1 (5 bases). Sample: peripheral blood or thyroid tissue (not recorded which). CDR3 coding DNA: TGTGCCAGCAGCCAAGATCCAGGGATGGTCTCTGGAAACACCATATATTTT. This codes for CASSQDPGMVSGNTIYF.